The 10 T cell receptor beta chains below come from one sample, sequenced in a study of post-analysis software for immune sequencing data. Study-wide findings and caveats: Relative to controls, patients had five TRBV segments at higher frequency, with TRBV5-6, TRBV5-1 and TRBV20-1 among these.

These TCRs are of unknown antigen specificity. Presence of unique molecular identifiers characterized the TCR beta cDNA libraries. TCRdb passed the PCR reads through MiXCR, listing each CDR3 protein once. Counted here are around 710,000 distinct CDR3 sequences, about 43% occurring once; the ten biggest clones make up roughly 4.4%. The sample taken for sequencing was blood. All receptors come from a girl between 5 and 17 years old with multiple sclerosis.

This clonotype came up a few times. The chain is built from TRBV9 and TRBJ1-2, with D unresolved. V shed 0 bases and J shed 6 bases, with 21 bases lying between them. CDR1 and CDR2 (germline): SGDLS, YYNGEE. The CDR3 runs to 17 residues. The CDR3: CASSVATIGSGGDGYTF. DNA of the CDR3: TGTGCCAGCAGCGTAGCTACGATAGGGAGCGGCGGGGATGGCTACACCTTC. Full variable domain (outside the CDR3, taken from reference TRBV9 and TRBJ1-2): DSGVTQTPKHLITATGQRVTLRCSPRSGDLSVYWYQQSLDQGLQFLIQYYNGEERAKGNILERFSAQQFPDLHSELNLSSLELGDSALYFCASSVATIGSGGDGYTFGSGTRLTVV.

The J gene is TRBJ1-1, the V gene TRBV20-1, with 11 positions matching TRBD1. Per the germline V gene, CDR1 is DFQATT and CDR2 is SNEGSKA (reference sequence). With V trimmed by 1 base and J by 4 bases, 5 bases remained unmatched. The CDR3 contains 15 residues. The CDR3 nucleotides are TGCAGTGCTAGAGGTGGGACAGGGGGGCTCACTGAAGCTTTCTTT. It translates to CSARGGTGGLTEAFF.

CDR3: CSARWDGNPYEQYF. For the CDR3, the DNA is TGCAGTGCTAGATGGGACGGGAACCCCTACGAGCAGTACTTC. The chain combines TRBV20-1 with TRBJ2-7; the D gene could be TRBD1 or TRBD2 (5 bases each). CDR1 and CDR2 (germline): DFQATT, SNEGSKA (reference sequence). Trimming pared 2 bases from V and 2 bases from J, leaving 13 bases between. There are 14 residues in the CDR3.

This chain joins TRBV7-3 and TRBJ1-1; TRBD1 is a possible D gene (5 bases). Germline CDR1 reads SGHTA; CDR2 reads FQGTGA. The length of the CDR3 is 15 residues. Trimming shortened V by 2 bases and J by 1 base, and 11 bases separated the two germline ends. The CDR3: CASSLGGAENTEAFF. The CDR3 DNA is TGTGCCAGCAGCTTAGGGGGTGCGGAGAACACTGAAGCTTTCTTT.

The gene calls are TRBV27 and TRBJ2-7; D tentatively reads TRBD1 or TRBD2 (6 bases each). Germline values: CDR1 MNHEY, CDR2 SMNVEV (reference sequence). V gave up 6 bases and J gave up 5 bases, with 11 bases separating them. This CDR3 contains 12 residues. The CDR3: CASRQGGHEQYF. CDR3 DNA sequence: TGTGCCAGCAGACAGGGAGGCCACGAGCAGTACTTC.

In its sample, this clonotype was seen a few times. CDR3 coding DNA: TGTGCCAGCAGCTCCCGGGACAGAGACCAAGAGACCCAGTACTTC. Its translation is CASSSRDRDQETQYF. J is TRBJ2-5 and V is TRBV13; the match to TRBD1 covers 7 bases. The CDR3 has 15 residues. The V segment lost 4 bases and the J segment 0 bases; nucleotides outside the gene matches: 5. The germline V gene has CDR1 PRHDT and CDR2 FYEKMQ (reference sequence).

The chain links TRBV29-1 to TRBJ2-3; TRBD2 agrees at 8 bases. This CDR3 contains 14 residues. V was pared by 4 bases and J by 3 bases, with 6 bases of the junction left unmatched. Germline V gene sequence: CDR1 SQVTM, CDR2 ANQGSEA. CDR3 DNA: TGCAGCGTTGGCCTCGCGGGAGGTACAGATACGCAGTATTTT. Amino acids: CSVGLAGGTDTQYF.

In nucleotides, the CDR3 is TGCAGTGCCTTAGCTATGGGGGAGCCCAAAAACATTCAGTACTTC. Translated: CSALAMGEPKNIQYF. The chain recombines TRBV20-1 with TRBJ2-4; D tentatively fits TRBD1 or TRBD2 (5 bases each). The CDR3 covers 15 residues. Trimming cost V 6 bases and J 2 bases, with 17 bases left between them. Germline CDR1 and CDR2: DFQATT and SNEGSKA (reference sequence).

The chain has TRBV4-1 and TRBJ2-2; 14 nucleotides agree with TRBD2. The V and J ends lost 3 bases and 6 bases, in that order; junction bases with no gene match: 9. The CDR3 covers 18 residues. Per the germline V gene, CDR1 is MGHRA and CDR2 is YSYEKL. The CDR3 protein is CASSQGGLAGERPGELFF. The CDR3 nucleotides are TGCGCCAGCAGCCAGGGGGGACTAGCGGGAGAACGGCCCGGGGAGCTGTTTTTT.

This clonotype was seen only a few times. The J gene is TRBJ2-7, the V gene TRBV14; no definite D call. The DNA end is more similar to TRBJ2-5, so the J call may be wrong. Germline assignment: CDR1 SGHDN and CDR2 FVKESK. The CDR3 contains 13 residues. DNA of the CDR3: TGTGCCAGCAGCCAAGATCGTTGGGAGACCCAGTACTTC. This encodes CASSQDRWETQYF.